The rows below give T cell receptor beta chains drawn from one sample of a study of blood T cell repertoires in COVID-19. Profiling relied on immunoSEQ multiplex PCR, and the TCRdb table lists in-frame clones only, not all of them. Of approximately 300,000 clones detected, more than 85% appear once; the ten largest clones hold 4.6%. The sequenced material came from peripheral blood. The receptors were sampled from a middle-aged man with acute or convalescent COVID-19. Both conserved end residues are part of each CDR3. The D gene is left open where the match is weak. Expanded clones are given a class, and other clones once, few, many or no size at all.

size | D | J | V | CDR3 | DNA
. | . | TRBJ2-2 | TRBV11-2 | CASTPRGFAGELFF | TGTGCCAGCACCCCTCGGGGGTTCGCCGGGGAGCTGTTTTTT
. | . | TRBJ2-7 | TRBV12-3/TRBV12-4 | CASSSNREQYF | TGTGCCAGCAGTTCAAACCGGGAGCAGTACTTC
. | TRBD2 | TRBJ2-7 | TRBV9 | CASSATSGGFTYEQYF | TGTGCCAGCAGCGCTACTAGCGGGGGGTTTACCTACGAGCAGTACTTC
once | TRBD1 | TRBJ2-7 | TRBV6-5 | CASRGEGASYEQYF | TGTGCCAGCAGGGGCGAGGGGGCCTCCTACGAGCAGTACTTC
. | . | TRBJ1-4 | TRBV5-4 | CASSPREGEEEKLFF | TGTGCCAGCAGCCCCCGCGAAGGGGAGGAGGAAAAACTGTTTTTT
. | . | TRBJ2-1 | TRBV30 | CAWSVLIEENEQFF | TGTGCCTGGAGTGTACTAATAGAGGAGAATGAGCAGTTCTTC
. | . | TRBJ1-2 | TRBV29-1 | CSVEDSGRSGYTF | TGCAGCGTTGAAGACTCGGGGAGGAGTGGCTACACCTTC
. | . | TRBJ1-5 | TRBV2 | CASSSSGSNQPQHF | TGTGCCAGCAGTTCATCGGGGAGCAATCAGCCCCAGCATTTT
. | TRBD1 | TRBJ1-2 | TRBV18 | CASSLGTENYGYTF | TGTGCCAGCTCCCTCGGGACAGAGAATTATGGCTACACCTTC
. | TRBD1 | TRBJ1-4 | TRBV2 | CASNTGDKSGEKLFF | TGTGCCAGCAACACAGGGGACAAATCGGGTGAAAAACTGTTTTTT
. | . | TRBJ1-3 | TRBV12-5 | CASGLVLGRGSGNTIYF | TGTGCTAGTGGTTTGGTCCTAGGGCGGGGCTCTGGAAACACCATATATTTT
. | . | TRBJ1-2 | TRBV3-1/TRBV3-2 | CASSQSNSNYGYTF | TGTGCCAGCAGCCAAAGTAACAGCAACTATGGCTACACCTTC
once | TRBD2 | TRBJ2-7 | TRBV10-3 | CAISEVAGGEQYF | TGTGCCATCAGTGAGGTAGCGGGGGGAGAGCAGTACTTC
. | . | TRBJ1-1 | TRBV21-1 | CASSPLGQNTEAFF | TGTGCCAGCAGCCCTCTAGGACAGAACACTGAAGCTTTCTTT
. | TRBD1 | TRBJ1-1 | TRBV12-3/TRBV12-4 | CASSLGDREAFF | TGTGCCAGCAGTTTAGGGGACAGAGAAGCTTTCTTT
. | TRBD1 | TRBJ2-7 | TRBV5-1 | CASSFGDRGYEQYF | TGCGCCAGCAGCTTTGGTGACAGGGGGTACGAGCAGTACTTC
. | . | TRBJ2-2 | TRBV25-1 | CASSELTGPGELFF | TGTGCCAGCAGTGAACTCACAGGGCCCGGGGAGCTGTTTTTT
. | . | TRBJ1-6 | TRBV6-5 | CASKYGDSPLHF | TGTGCCAGCAAGTACGGGGATTCACCCCTCCACTTT